This T cell receptor beta chain was sequenced in a study of blood T cell repertoires in COVID-19. Study-level background: Acute and convalescent COVID-19 samples came from the United States, Italy and Spain.

Original processing notes: The assay estimated nucleated cells by amplifying reference gene primers. Libraries were prepared by immunoSEQ multiplex PCR; TCRdb keeps only in-frame clonotypes and omits some of them. Clonal size and the V and J genes are those of that table, whereas D and trimming came from the DNA. The table lists about 160,000 clones, around 90% of them singletons. The germline CDR1 and CDR2 sequences are MNHEY and SVGAGI. V lost 6 bases and J lost 1; bases outside the gene matches: 6. CDR3 length equals 15 residues. The sequencing sample was made of peripheral blood. This clonotype originated in a woman aged 55-75 years who had recovered from COVID-19. The genes are TRBV6-5 and TRBJ2-7; 10 bases match TRBD1. CDR3 residues: CASRRTGGLSYEQYF. For the CDR3, the DNA is TGTGCCAGCAGAAGGACAGGGGGTCTTTCCTACGAGCAGTACTTC.